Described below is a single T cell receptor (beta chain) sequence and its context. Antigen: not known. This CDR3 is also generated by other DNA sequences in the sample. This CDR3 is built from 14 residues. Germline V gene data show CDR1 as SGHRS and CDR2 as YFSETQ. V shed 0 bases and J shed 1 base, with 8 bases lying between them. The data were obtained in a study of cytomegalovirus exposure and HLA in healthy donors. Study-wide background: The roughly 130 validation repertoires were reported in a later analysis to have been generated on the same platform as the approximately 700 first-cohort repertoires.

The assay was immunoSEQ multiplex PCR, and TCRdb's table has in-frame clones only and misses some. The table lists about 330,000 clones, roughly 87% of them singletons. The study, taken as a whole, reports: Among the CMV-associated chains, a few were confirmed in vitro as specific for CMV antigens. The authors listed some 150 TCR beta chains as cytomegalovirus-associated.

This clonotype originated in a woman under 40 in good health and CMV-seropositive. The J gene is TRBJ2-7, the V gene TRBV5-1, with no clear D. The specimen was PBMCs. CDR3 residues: CASSLAGVSYEQYF. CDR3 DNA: TGCGCCAGCAGCTTGGCTGGAGTGTCCTACGAGCAGTACTTC.